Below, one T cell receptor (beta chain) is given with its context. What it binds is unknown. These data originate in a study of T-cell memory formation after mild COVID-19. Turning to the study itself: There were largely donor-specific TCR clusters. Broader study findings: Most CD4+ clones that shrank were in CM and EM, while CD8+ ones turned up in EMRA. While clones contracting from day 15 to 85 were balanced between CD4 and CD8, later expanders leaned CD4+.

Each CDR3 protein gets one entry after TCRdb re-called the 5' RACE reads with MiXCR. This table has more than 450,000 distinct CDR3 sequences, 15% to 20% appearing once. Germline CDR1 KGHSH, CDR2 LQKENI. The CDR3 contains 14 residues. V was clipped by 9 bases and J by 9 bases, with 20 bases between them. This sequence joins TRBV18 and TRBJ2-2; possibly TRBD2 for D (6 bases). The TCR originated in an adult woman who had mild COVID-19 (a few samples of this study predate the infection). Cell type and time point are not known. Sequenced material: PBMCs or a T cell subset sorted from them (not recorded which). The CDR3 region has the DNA TGTGCCAGGGGCTTGGGGCTAGCGAGCTGGGAGCTGTTTTTT. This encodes CARGLGLASWELFF.